The 17 T cell receptor beta chains presented below share a single source sample, sequenced in a study of T-cell memory formation after mild COVID-19. TCRdb fed the 5' RACE reads into MiXCR, producing one record per CDR3 protein. The sample contains 350,000 to 500,000 distinct CDR3 sequences, 20% of which appear only once. Sequencing was performed on PBMCs or a T cell subset sorted from them (not recorded which). The receptors were gathered from an adult woman who had mild COVID-19 (a few samples of this study predate the infection). Cell type and time point are not known.

This chain connects TRBV3-1 to TRBJ2-1; D uncertain. Per germline, CDR1 LGHDT and CDR2 YNNKEL (reference sequence). V gave up 0 bases and J gave up 7 bases, with 7 bases separating them. The CDR3 is 13 residues long. In DNA form, the CDR3 reads TGTGCCAGCAGCCAAGAGAGGATGAATGAGCAGTTCTTC. It translates to CASSQERMNEQFF.

V is TRBV7-9 and J is TRBJ2-5; weak D call: TRBD2 (6 bases). Germline V gene data show CDR1 as SEHNR and CDR2 as FQNEAQ (reference sequence). This CDR3 has 16 amino acids. V lost 3 bases to trimming and J lost 5 bases, with 19 bases between them. The CDR3 nucleotides are TGTGCCAGCAGCTTTTCGGGGGAAGCGTTCCTCGAGACCCAGTACTTC. The encoded protein is CASSFSGEAFLETQYF. The complete variable domain, with remaining parts taken from reference TRBV7-9 and TRBJ2-5, reads DTGVSQNPRHKITKRGQNVTFRCDPISEHNRLYWYRQTLGQGPEFLTYFQNEAQLEKSRLLSDRFSAERPKGSFSTLEIQRTEQGDSAMYLCASSFSGEAFLETQYFGPGTRLLVL.

This clonotype was observed a few times. The genes are TRBV7-2 and TRBJ1-3, with D possibly TRBD1 on 6 matching bases. Germline assignment: CDR1 SGHTA and CDR2 FQGNSA. The CDR3 extends over 16 amino acids. The V and J ends lost 0 bases and 1 base respectively, with 10 bases between them. The CDR3: CASSLAFTGSGNTIYF. The CDR3 DNA is TGTGCCAGCAGCTTAGCGTTTACAGGGTCTGGAAACACCATATATTTT.

In its sample, this clonotype was seen a few times. The chain couples TRBV11-1 to TRBJ2-5; maybe TRBD2 (5 bases). The ends were cut back, 0 bases at V and 5 bases at J, with 13 bases in the middle. Germline CDR1 SGHAT, CDR2 FQDESV (reference sequence). CDR3 size: 15 residues. The CDR3 sequence is CASSLARVLGETQYF. The CDR3 DNA reads TGTGCCAGCAGCTTAGCGCGGGTCCTGGGGGAGACCCAGTACTTC.

In its sample, this clonotype was seen once. The rearrangement links TRBV2 to TRBJ2-2; 12 nucleotides agree with TRBD2. V dropped 6 bases and J dropped 5; count of bases not matched to a gene: 4. The CDR3 totals 15 residues. Germline V gives CDR1 SNHLY, CDR2 FYNNEI. CDR3 sequence (DNA): TGTGCCAGCAGGCGACTAGCGGGGGCAACCGGGGAGCTGTTTTTT. It yields the protein CASRRLAGATGELFF.

This clonotype was observed at least ten times. The gene calls are TRBV10-3 and TRBJ1-1; D is uncertain. Germline V gene data show CDR1 as ENHRY and CDR2 as SYGVKD. CDR3 length: 15 amino acids. Trimming took off 6 bases at V and 5 bases at J, with 19 bases between the two ends. The CDR3 here is CAIRSGLSGGTEAFF. As DNA, the CDR3 is TGTGCCATCAGATCCGGACTCTCGGGAGGGACTGAAGCTTTCTTT.

The chain recombines TRBV5-4 with TRBJ2-7, with D maybe TRBD1 (6 bases). Germline values: CDR1 SGHNT, CDR2 YYREEE (reference sequence). This CDR3 has 12 amino acids. Trimming took 3 bases from V and 9 from J, leaving 13 bases between them. The CDR3 reads CASSSTGNRQYF. The CDR3 DNA follows: TGTGCCAGCAGCTCCACAGGGAACAGGCAGTACTTC.

This chain joins TRBV11-2 and TRBJ2-7; possible D gene TRBD1, 9 bases. Germline V gene data show CDR1 as SGHAT and CDR2 as FQNNGV. This CDR3 is built from 16 residues. V was clipped by 5 bases and J by 1 base, with 18 bases between them. In DNA form, the CDR3 reads TGTGCCAGCAGCGGTAGCGGGACAGGGAAGTCCTACGAGCAGTACTTC. As protein: CASSGSGTGKSYEQYF.

This clonotype showed up many times. The V and J genes are TRBV20-1 and TRBJ1-1; D is perhaps TRBD1 (5 bases). V lost 2 bases and J 1 base, leaving 11 bases between the germline ends. The CDR3 sequence is 14 residues long. Germline lookup yields CDR1 DFQATT and CDR2 SNEGSKA (reference sequence). The CDR3 DNA reads as TGCAGTGCTAGACTGGGACGGAAGAACACTGAAGCTTTCTTT. Translating gives CSARLGRKNTEAFF.

This clonotype came up a few times. The chain carries TRBV7-8 and TRBJ2-3, with 10 bases fitting TRBD1. V was pared by 5 bases and J by 2 bases, with 13 bases of the junction left unmatched. This CDR3 region has 18 residues. The germline V gene has CDR1 SGHVS and CDR2 FQNEAQ. The CDR3 loop is CASSRARPGQGSTDTQYF. CDR3 nucleotides: TGTGCCAGCAGCCGAGCTAGACCGGGACAGGGGTCCACAGATACGCAGTATTTT.

V is TRBV6-1 and J is TRBJ1-5; D not certain. V was cut by 6 bases and J by 0 bases, with 15 bases left in between. CDR3 length: 16 residues. In germline, CDR1 is MNHNS, CDR2 SASEGT. In DNA, the CDR3 is TGTGCCAGCAGCGAGCCTCCCAGGTATAGCAATCAGCCCCAGCATTTT. Translation: CASSEPPRYSNQPQHF.

V gene TRBV5-1 combines with J gene TRBJ2-5; weak D call: TRBD2 (5 bases). This CDR3 comprises 14 residues. V was trimmed by 1 base and J by 1 base, leaving 8 bases between them. The germline V gene has CDR1 SGHRS and CDR2 YFSETQ. The DNA for the CDR3 is TGCGCCAGCAGCTTGTGGGCGGGCCAAGAGACCCAGTACTTC. Its translation: CASSLWAGQETQYF.

This clonotype came up a few times. V usage is TRBV27 and J usage is TRBJ1-1, with D unresolved. V lost 3 bases and J 11 bases, leaving 16 bases between the germline ends. Germline V CDR1 and CDR2: MNHEY, SMNVEV (reference sequence). The CDR3 is 13 amino acids. CDR3 nucleotide sequence: TGTGCCAGCAGTTTTGGGCGGCAGGCAGAGGCTTTCTTT. This codes for CASSFGRQAEAFF.

The rearrangement links TRBV5-5 to TRBJ2-7; maybe TRBD2 (5 bases). V was trimmed by 1 base and J by 2 bases, leaving 10 bases between them. CDR3 length: 14 residues. Germline-derived CDR1 and CDR2 are SGHKS and YYEKEE (reference sequence). The CDR3 nucleotides are TGTGCCAGCAGCTTGCAAGGGAGTACCTACGAGCAGTACTTC. Protein product: CASSLQGSTYEQYF.

The chain combines TRBV23-1 with TRBJ2-6, with D possibly matching TRBD2 (6 bases). TRBV23-1 is flagged as an ORF with uncertain function. Trimming removed 0 bases from V and 1 base from J, with 13 bases in between. The CDR3 sequence is 18 residues long. The CDR3 is CASSQSRGRGSGANVLTF. The DNA of the CDR3 is TGCGCCAGCAGTCAATCACGGGGTCGGGGGTCTGGGGCCAACGTCCTGACTTTC.

This chain joins TRBV4-1 and TRBJ1-1; possible D gene TRBD1, 5 bases. The CDR3 spans 16 residues. Germline CDR1 MGHRA, CDR2 YSYEKL. V was trimmed by 4 bases and J by 1 base, leaving 16 bases between them. The CDR3 region has the DNA TGCGCCAGCAGCCCTTTGGGGGGGGTGCAGAACACTGAAGCTTTCTTT. Residues: CASSPLGGVQNTEAFF.

V is TRBV29-1 and J is TRBJ2-3, with TRBD1 matching over 9 bases. Trimming took 3 bases from V and 7 from J; bases not matched to a gene: 5. This CDR3 spans 13 amino acids. Germline V gives CDR1 SQVTM, CDR2 ANQGSEA. The CDR3 spells CSVEDRGGYTQYF. In DNA form, the CDR3 reads TGCAGCGTTGAGGACAGGGGCGGGTATACGCAGTATTTT.